This is a list of T cell receptor beta chains from one sample in a study of identical twins. One entry per CDR3 protein, called by TCRdb with MiXCR from the 5' RACE reads. The sample holds under 900,000 distinct CDR3 sequences; more than 9% are singletons and the top ten take around 1.6%. These data are also associated with another study on yellow fever vaccine responses in identical twins.

The specimen was PBMCs. The receptors here all came from a woman aged 18-29 years in good health. Both conserved end residues are part of each CDR3. Fields, in order: V gene, clone size, CDR3 protein. Rows may omit the clone size; those that give it use once, few, many or a size class.

v_gene: TRBV28
abundance: .
CDR3aa: CASSFTLGRIDEQYF

v_gene: TRBV5-1
abundance: .
CDR3aa: CASYLAGGRYNEQFF

v_gene: TRBV6-1
abundance: .
CDR3aa: CASSEVVYEQYF

v_gene: TRBV7-9
abundance: few
CDR3aa: CASSAGTGFLGQYF

v_gene: TRBV3-1
abundance: few
CDR3aa: CASSQGSNLNQPQHF

v_gene: TRBV7-9
abundance: .
CDR3aa: CASSGTTYEQYF

v_gene: TRBV20-1
abundance: many
CDR3aa: CSARDRAYTDTQYF

v_gene: TRBV10-3
abundance: many
CDR3aa: CAIRLSHQETQYF

v_gene: TRBV4-1
abundance: .
CDR3aa: CASSQIGYTQYF

v_gene: TRBV3-1
abundance: few
CDR3aa: CASSPPEVNYNEQFF

v_gene: TRBV29-1
abundance: .
CDR3aa: CSVEGAEGYYYEQYF

v_gene: TRBV15
abundance: few
CDR3aa: CATRPGQGEGTGELFF

v_gene: TRBV10-1
abundance: many
CDR3aa: CASSPDWGGADTQYF

v_gene: TRBV7-9
abundance: many
CDR3aa: CASSLLAVSYNEQFF

v_gene: TRBV15
abundance: .
CDR3aa: CATSRELGGGAPDTQYF

v_gene: TRBV10-3
abundance: few
CDR3aa: CAITPTRGTDSYEQYF

v_gene: TRBV6-5
abundance: few
CDR3aa: CASSYVGPNSPLHF

v_gene: TRBV10-2
abundance: .
CDR3aa: CASLSAGNTIYF

v_gene: TRBV2
abundance: few
CDR3aa: CASSARLAGATYEQYF

v_gene: TRBV3-1
abundance: few
CDR3aa: CASSQGMGGSREQYF

v_gene: TRBV14
abundance: .
CDR3aa: CASSQDPAGHYGYTF

v_gene: TRBV5-4
abundance: .
CDR3aa: CASRSSGGALETQYF

v_gene: TRBV12-5
abundance: .
CDR3aa: CASGAGPGLNEQFF

v_gene: TRBV2
abundance: few
CDR3aa: CASSEFRGYTGELFF

v_gene: TRBV12-3/TRBV12-4
abundance: .
CDR3aa: CASTPTRGYGYTF

v_gene: TRBV6-1
abundance: .
CDR3aa: CASSPVRPYYGYTF

v_gene: TRBV7-2
abundance: .
CDR3aa: CASSLVGTTANTGELFF

v_gene: TRBV28
abundance: .
CDR3aa: CASRSRVSRTGVNEQFF

v_gene: TRBV12-3/TRBV12-4
abundance: few
CDR3aa: CASSPGETEAFF

v_gene: TRBV15
abundance: .
CDR3aa: CATLLEAKNIQYF

v_gene: TRBV7-6
abundance: once
CDR3aa: CASSLSAGGSQYF

v_gene: TRBV10-3
abundance: many
CDR3aa: CAIGDGKYNEQFF

v_gene: TRBV29-1
abundance: few
CDR3aa: CSVEPGVTEAFF

v_gene: TRBV29-1
abundance: many
CDR3aa: CSAQGQSSGNTIYF

v_gene: TRBV12-3/TRBV12-4
abundance: many
CDR3aa: CASSLGQGEEKLFF

v_gene: TRBV11-2
abundance: few
CDR3aa: CASSALAGWKTQYF

v_gene: TRBV10-3
abundance: many
CDR3aa: CAISTQPSGANVLTF

v_gene: TRBV12-3/TRBV12-4
abundance: .
CDR3aa: CASSPSGQSTDTQYF

v_gene: TRBV10-2
abundance: few
CDR3aa: CASSDRQMKNTEAFF

v_gene: TRBV7-8
abundance: few
CDR3aa: CASSLWPPGRLTGELFF

v_gene: TRBV15
abundance: .
CDR3aa: CATSGDIEAFF